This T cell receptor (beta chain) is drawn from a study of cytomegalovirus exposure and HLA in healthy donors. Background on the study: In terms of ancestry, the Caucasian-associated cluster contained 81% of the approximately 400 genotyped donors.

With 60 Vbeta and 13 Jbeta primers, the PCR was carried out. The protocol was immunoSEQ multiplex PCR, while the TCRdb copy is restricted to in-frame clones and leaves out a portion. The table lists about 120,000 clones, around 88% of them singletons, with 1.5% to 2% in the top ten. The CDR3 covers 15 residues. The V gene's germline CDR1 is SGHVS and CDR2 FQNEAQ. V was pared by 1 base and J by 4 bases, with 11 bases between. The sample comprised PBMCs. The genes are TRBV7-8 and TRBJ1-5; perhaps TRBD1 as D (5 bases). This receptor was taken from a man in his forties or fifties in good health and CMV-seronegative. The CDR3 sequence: CASSLGAGGNQPQHF. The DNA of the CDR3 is TGTGCCAGCAGCTTAGGGGCGGGGGGTAATCAGCCCCAGCATTTT.